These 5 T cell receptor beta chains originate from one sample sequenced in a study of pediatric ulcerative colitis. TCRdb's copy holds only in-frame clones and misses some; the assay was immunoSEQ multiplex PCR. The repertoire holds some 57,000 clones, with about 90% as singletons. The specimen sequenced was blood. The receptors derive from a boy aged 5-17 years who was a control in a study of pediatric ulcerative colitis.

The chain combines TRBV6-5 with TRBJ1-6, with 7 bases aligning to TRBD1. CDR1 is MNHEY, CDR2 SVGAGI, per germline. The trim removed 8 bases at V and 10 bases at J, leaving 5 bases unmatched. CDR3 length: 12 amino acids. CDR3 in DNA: TGTGCCAGCTGGGACAGAGCATCACCCCTCCACTTT. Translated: CASWDRASPLHF.

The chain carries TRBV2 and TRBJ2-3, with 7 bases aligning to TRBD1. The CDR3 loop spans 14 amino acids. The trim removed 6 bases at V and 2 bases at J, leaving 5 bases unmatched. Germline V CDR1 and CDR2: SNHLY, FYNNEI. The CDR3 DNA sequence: TGTGCCAGCAGGCCAGGGGGTTACACAGATACGCAGTATTTT. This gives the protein CASRPGGYTDTQYF.

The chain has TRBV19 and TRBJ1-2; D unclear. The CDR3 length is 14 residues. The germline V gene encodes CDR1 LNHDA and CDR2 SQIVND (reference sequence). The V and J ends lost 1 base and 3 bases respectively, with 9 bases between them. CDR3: CASSIGDSDYGYTF. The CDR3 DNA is TGTGCCAGTAGTATAGGGGATTCCGACTATGGCTACACCTTC.

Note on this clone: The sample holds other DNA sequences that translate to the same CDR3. The DNA for the CDR3 is TGTGCCAGCAGTGCCAAGAACACCGGGGAGCTGTTTTTT. It specifies CASSAKNTGELFF. The chain joins TRBV6-4 to TRBJ2-2; D is ambiguous. The CDR3 is 13 amino acids. Germline V gene lookup returns CDR1 MRHNA and CDR2 SNTAGT. V was cut by 4 bases and J by 1 base, with 4 bases left in between.

CDR3 sequence reads: CASSQEGPAFEKLFF. DNA of the CDR3: TGCGCCAGCAGCCAAGAGGGCCCAGCCTTTGAAAAACTGTTTTTT. This chain uses TRBV4-1 with TRBJ1-4; D call uncertain. Trimming pared 0 bases from V and 7 bases from J, leaving 12 bases between. The CDR3 runs to 15 residues. Germline V gene sequence: CDR1 MGHRA, CDR2 YSYEKL.